The 17 T cell receptor beta chains below all came from one sample that was sequenced in a study of metastatic and nonmetastatic thyroid tumors. TCRdb reprocessed the PCR reads via MiXCR. The repertoire includes 10,000 to 15,000 clones, 26% of them detected once, and 15% to 20% sits in the top ten. Thyroid surgery had not been preceded by any treatment in any patient. Sequencing was performed on tumor tissue. The receptor set was obtained from a female donor with papillary thyroid cancer or a benign thyroid nodule (not recorded which). Some clones in this sample may be carry-over from other donors' samples.

The J gene is TRBJ2-7, the V gene TRBV19; D gene uncertain. CDR3 length: 14 amino acids. V shed 1 base and J shed 2 bases, with 9 bases lying between them. Germline CDR1 and CDR2: LNHDA and SQIVND (reference sequence). CDR3 region: CASSIGGRTYEQYF. The CDR3 nucleotides read TGTGCCAGTAGTATAGGCGGCAGGACCTACGAGCAGTACTTC.

The sample holds many counts of this clone. V usage is TRBV20-1 and J usage is TRBJ2-7, with TRBD1 as a possible D gene (6 bases). This CDR3 has 14 amino acids. V was pared by 0 bases and J by 4 bases, with 13 bases between. Germline CDR1 and CDR2: DFQATT and SNEGSKA (reference sequence). CDR3 sequence reads: CSARDVGTSYEQYF. The CDR3 DNA follows: TGCAGTGCTAGAGATGTTGGGACATCATACGAGCAGTACTTC.

In its sample, this clone is medium-sized. The genes are TRBV12-3 or TRBV12-4 and TRBJ1-6; D is undetermined. The CDR3 is 13 residues long. Trimming left V 3 bases short and J 8 bases short, with 8 bases between. CDR3 residues: CASSFRRHSPLHF. The CDR3, as DNA: TGTGCCAGCAGTTTCCGGCGGCATTCACCCCTCCACTTT.

There are a few counts of this clone. The CDR3 nucleotides read TGTGCCAGCAGTGAAGCTCCTGGGACCTACAATGAGCAGTTCTTC. Translating it yields CASSEAPGTYNEQFF. The chain carries TRBV6-1 and TRBJ2-1; no clear D gene. Germline-derived CDR1 and CDR2 are MNHNS and SASEGT. The CDR3 covers 15 residues. Trimming removed 0 bases from V and 2 bases from J, with 8 bases in between.

A few counts support this clone. The chain carries TRBV28 and TRBJ1-1, with 10 bases matching TRBD1. Trimming cost V 9 bases and J 0 bases; bases outside gene matches: 13. CDR3 length equals 17 residues. The germline CDR1 and CDR2 sequences are MDHEN and SYDVKM. Here the CDR3 DNA reads TGTGCCAGTAGACCCCGGGACAGGGGCGAGATGAACACTGAAGCTTTCTTT. This gives the protein CASRPRDRGEMNTEAFF.

Remarks on this clone: Relative to the germline gene, one junction end is altered; a read error may explain this. V is TRBV2 and J is TRBJ1-2; no firm D call. The germline V gene encodes CDR1 SNHLY and CDR2 FYNNEI. The CDR3 sequence is 14 residues long. The CDR3, as DNA: TGTGCCAGCAGTGGGTACGGCGGGTACTATGTCTACACCTTC. Its protein product is CASSGYGGYYVYTF. Full variable domain (rest looked up from reference TRBV2 and TRBJ1-2): EPEVTQTPSHQVTQMGQEVILRCVPISNHLYFYWYRQILGQKVEFLVSFYNNEISEKSEIFDDQFSVERPDGSNFTLKIRSTKLEDSAMYFCASSGYGGYYVYTFGSGTRLTVV.

Ten or more counts support this clone. This chain uses TRBV28 with TRBJ1-2; D remains ambiguous. Germline V gives CDR1 MDHEN, CDR2 SYDVKM. The CDR3 consists of 14 residues. Trimming removed 3 bases from V and 0 bases from J, with 8 bases in between. The CDR3 sequence is CASSFGSPNYGYTF. The CDR3 bases are TGTGCCAGCAGTTTCGGCTCGCCTAACTATGGCTACACCTTC.

The chain combines TRBV20-1 with TRBJ2-2; 15 nucleotides agree with TRBD2. Unmatched junction bases numbered 11, after V lost 1 base and J lost 8 bases. CDR1 is DFQATT and CDR2 is SNEGSKA in the germline V gene (reference sequence). This CDR3 is built from 18 residues. CDR3 residues: CSARAAGPGLAGGGELFF. Here the CDR3 DNA reads TGCAGTGCTAGAGCGGCAGGGCCGGGACTAGCGGGAGGAGGGGAGCTGTTTTTT.

This clone came up a few times. CDR3 bases: TGTGCCAGCAGTTACACGACAGGGGATAATTCACCCCTCCACTTT. Translation: CASSYTTGDNSPLHF. V is TRBV6-5 and J is TRBJ1-6; TRBD1 aligns across 8 bases. Unmatched junction bases numbered 2, after V lost 2 bases and J lost 5 bases. CDR1 is MNHEY, CDR2 SVGAGI, per germline. This CDR3 spans 15 amino acids.

Concerning this clone: A much larger clone differs from this one at a single base, so this may be a read error. Since the CDR3 does not end with the conserved phenylalanine or tryptophan, this likely comes from a read error. This sequence joins TRBV27 and TRBJ1-2, with no clear D. With 3 bases removed from V and 4 bases from J, the gap between germline ends came to 15 bases. The CDR3 extends over 15 amino acids. The V gene's germline CDR1 is MNHEY and CDR2 SMNVEV (reference sequence). CDR3 sequence (DNA): TGTGCCAGCAGTTTCCGTCCGCCAGGACCCTATGGCTACACCTTG. Translating it yields CASSFRPPGPYGYTL.

This clone was counted a single time. The rearrangement links TRBV11-2 to TRBJ1-2, with TRBD1 matching 10 bases. CDR1 is SGHAT, CDR2 FQNNGV, per germline. With 0 bases clipped from V and 4 bases from J, the junction kept 8 bases outside the gene matches. The CDR3 is 17 residues long. The CDR3 spells CASSLEYGTGVTYGYTF. In nucleotides, the CDR3 is TGTGCCAGCAGCTTAGAGTACGGGACAGGGGTGACCTATGGCTACACCTTC.

This clone was found a few times. The DNA for the CDR3 is TGTGCCAGCAGTTTAACTAGCACAGATACGCAGTATTTT. It codes for CASSLTSTDTQYF. V is TRBV27 and J is TRBJ2-3; D is unclear. Germline lookup yields CDR1 MNHEY and CDR2 SMNVEV (reference sequence). The CDR3 has 13 amino acids. V was shortened by 2 bases and J by 0 bases, with 3 bases between the two germline ends.

A remark on this clone: One base away lies a much larger clone, so this may be a sequencing read error. The chain joins TRBV9 to TRBJ2-1, with unresolved D. The V gene lost 0 bases and the J gene lost 0 bases, with 10 bases spanning the gap. The germline V gene has CDR1 SGDLS and CDR2 YYNGEE. The CDR3 sequence is 16 residues long. The CDR3 protein is CASSVDIKGSYNEQFF. The CDR3 region has the DNA TGTGCCAGCAGCGTAGATATTAAAGGCTCCTACAATGAGCAGTTCTTC.

This clone qualifies as medium-sized (0.01 to 0.1%). The chain has TRBV27 and TRBJ2-7; D is unclear. V dropped 3 bases and J dropped 2 bases, with 11 bases sitting between them. CDR1 and CDR2 from the germline V gene are MNHEY and SMNVEV (reference sequence). The CDR3 spans 14 residues. The DNA for the CDR3 is TGTGCCAGCAGTTTGGCCAGCCCGACCTACGAGCAGTACTTC. Amino acid sequence: CASSLASPTYEQYF.

V usage is TRBV5-5 and J usage is TRBJ1-2; D is uncertain. The CDR3 covers 14 residues. Trimming cost V 2 bases and J 5 bases, with 13 bases left between them. Germline loops: CDR1 SGHKS, CDR2 YYEKEE (reference sequence). This CDR3 reads CASSLRGDEYGYTF. CDR3 in DNA: TGTGCCAGCAGCTTACGGGGAGATGAATATGGCTACACCTTC.

Many counts were recorded for this clone. The chain is built from TRBV14 and TRBJ1-4; D is ambiguous. Per germline, CDR1 SGHDN and CDR2 FVKESK. V was trimmed by 4 bases and J by 10 bases, leaving 10 bases between them. The length of the CDR3 is 12 residues. This chain's CDR3 is CASSRTTTKLFF. Written as DNA, the CDR3 is TGTGCCAGCAGCCGTACCACGACAAAACTGTTTTTT.

Ten or more counts support this clone. The rearrangement links TRBV3-1 to TRBJ2-1; D unresolved. This CDR3 is 12 amino acids long. Germline-derived CDR1 and CDR2 are LGHDT and YNNKEL (reference sequence). V lost 0 bases, J lost 8 bases, and 5 bases lay in between. This CDR3 is CASSQDLHEQFF. Here the CDR3 DNA reads TGTGCCAGCAGCCAAGATTTACATGAGCAGTTCTTC.